This T cell receptor beta chain was obtained from a study of blood T cells in healthy people across ages (dated by TCRdb to 2013 to 2016). For the study in its entirety: In model experiments, template switching captured about one uniquely barcoded TCR beta cDNA molecule for every two T cells. Age-related changes in TCR beta repertoire diversity were measured in the study by deep sequencing normalized with unique cDNA molecular identifiers. The donors were split into four age groups: young (average approximately 16 years), middle-aged (around 37), aged (roughly 68) and long-lived (roughly 86). To avoid experimental bias, donors of different ages were spread randomly across the sequencing lanes. Using the same blood draw, the study looked at two additional independent replicas of 1 million unique cDNA reads for two donors, one aged 18 to 30 and the other aged 80 or older. Study-wide conclusions, independent of this receptor: Donor CMV infection status was unknown, potentially confounding age-related changes in expanded clonotypes. Estimates of total diversity based on one million sequenced T cells were considered lower bounds and underestimates. The percentage of naive T cells measured by flow cytometry correlated strongly with observed TCR beta diversity. The long-lived group showed more naive CD4+ T cells, fewer expanded clones and increased TCR diversity than the aged group, suggesting age selection. As age increased, observed TCR beta diversity per million T cells dropped in a roughly linear way, and a significant reduction was already evident by age 40. Bulk unsorted PBMC profiling prevented conclusive comparison of naive and antigen-experienced compartments.

The roughly 37 donors, aged roughly 6 to 95 years, were systemically healthy Caucasian individuals from Russia. Each donor gave around 9 milliliters of peripheral blood, collected into EDTA-treated Vacutainer tubes. Ficoll-Paque density-gradient centrifugation was used to isolate PBMCs, with at least 7 million per sample. Total RNA was extracted from PBMCs with Trizol reagent, with at least 6 micrograms obtained per sample. For every donor, flow cytometry on a PBMC aliquot measured the percentage of naive CD45RAhigh/CD27high T cells. Note on this clonotype: The antigen it binds to is not known. No much larger clonotype is one base removed from it; base qualities were not supplied.

The germline V gene (reference sequence) gives CDR1 as GTSNPN and CDR2 as SVGIG. The CDR3 measures 13 amino acids from cysteine to phenylalanine. Only the CDR3 part of the read is kept: 39 bases, read in frame from the first base. Preparation of the library involved 5' RACE. The data were produced on an Illumina HiSeq 2500. A second PCR of about 6 to 11 cycles was run with a J-beta primer mix and a sample-barcoded 5' primer. Each TCR beta cDNA molecule received a unique molecular identifier from a template-switch 5' adaptor carrying 12 random nucleotides. Each sample yielded at least 2.5 million CDR3-containing paired-end reads. First-strand cDNA was synthesized from all RNA with the Mint cDNA synthesis kit, primed by a TRBC-specific oligonucleotide. Following uracil-DNA glycosylase treatment, a first 18-cycle PCR with universal primers M1SS and BC2_uni_R was performed on all cDNA. In the authors' own workflow: For normalization, 1 million high-quality reads were randomly selected from each sample, with every read carrying a distinct molecular identifier. Instead of being binned into consensus sequences, reads with shared molecular identifiers were discarded. MiTCR, set to a Q25 quality threshold and the strictest error-elimination algorithm, was used for CDR3 identification, clonotype clustering and error correction. A nonparametric unseen species model with Euler transformation was used to estimate lower-bound total TCR beta diversity. The public sequencing data were trimmed at Q25 with fastp and processed into clonotypes with MiXCR by TCRdb, which kept only in-frame beta chains. Rows with a matching CDR3 protein are joined into one entry that keeps the most common DNA and genes. The V and J calls shown here were made by TCRdb, not taken from the authors' results. This sample comprises about 1.5 million distinct CDR3 sequences, 35% to 45% of them detected only once. In total, the top ten clones hold roughly 7.9% of the sample.

The chain couples TRBV30 to TRBJ2-4; no D gene call is confident. The end of the DNA is better explained by TRBJ2-7, so the J call may be wrong. The sequenced sample was blood. The receptor was derived from a young woman in good health. Here is the DNA: TGTGCCTGGAGTCCCCAGGTTGCCTACGAGCAGTACTTC. Its protein reads: CAWSPQVAYEQYF.